This record looks at one T cell receptor (beta chain) sequence and its context. Generation of TCR beta libraries employed quantitative 5'-RACE incorporating molecular barcodes. Each CDR3 protein gets one entry after TCRdb re-called the 5' RACE reads with MiXCR. Of some 350,000 distinct CDR3 sequences in the sample, over 12% were seen once. J gave up 2 bases and V 6 bases, and 12 bases lay outside the gene matches. Germline lookup yields CDR1 ENHRY and CDR2 SYGVKD. The CDR3 extends over 17 amino acids. The data are from a study of CD8 T cells in ankylosing spondylitis. Sequencing used blood, either unsorted or a sorted T cell fraction (not recorded which). This sequence joins TRBV10-3 and TRBJ2-3; 9 bases line up with TRBD2. This clonotype was sampled from a male donor with ankylosing spondylitis or in good health (not recorded which). CDR3 region: CAIRIRPTSGHTDTQYF. The CDR3 DNA sequence: TGTGCCATCAGGATAAGACCGACTAGCGGACACACAGATACGCAGTATTTT.